One and the same sample provided the 21 T cell receptor beta chains below, sequenced in a study of cytomegalovirus exposure and HLA in healthy donors. The study ran its PCR with 60 Vbeta and 13 Jbeta primers. Libraries were prepared by immunoSEQ multiplex PCR; TCRdb keeps only in-frame clonotypes and omits some of them. The table includes roughly 130,000 clones, about 80% detected once. Sequenced sample: PBMCs. The receptors stem from a man aged 35-49 years in good health and CMV-seronegative.

V is TRBV5-1 and J is TRBJ2-7, with 9 bases fitting TRBD2. J gave up 2 bases and V 0 bases, and 6 bases lay outside the gene matches. Germline lookup yields CDR1 SGHRS and CDR2 YFSETQ. The CDR3 totals 16 residues. The CDR3 DNA reads as TGCGCCAGCAGCTTGGGTAGCGGGAGAATAACCTACGAGCAGTACTTC. Translated, it gives CASSLGSGRITYEQYF.

V and J are TRBV30 and TRBJ2-5, with 7 bases lining up with TRBD2. CDR3 length: 14 residues. V shed 2 bases and J 4 bases; nucleotides not matched to a gene: 7. Looked up from germline, CDR1 is GTSNPN and CDR2 is SVGIG (reference sequence). CDR3 sequence (DNA): TGTGCCTGGAGTAGGGGACTACCTCCAGAGACCCAGTACTTC. Its protein product is CAWSRGLPPETQYF.

The chain has TRBV28 and TRBJ2-1, with D perhaps TRBD2 (6 bases). CDR3 length equals 16 residues. Germline values: CDR1 MDHEN, CDR2 SYDVKM. With 3 bases removed from V and 8 bases from J, the gap between germline ends came to 20 bases. The CDR3 DNA is TGTGCCAGCAGTTTTACGTGGGGCGGGATTAGTTATGAGCAGTTCTTC. It is translated as CASSFTWGGISYEQFF.

This clone came up a few times. The rearrangement joins TRBV2 to TRBJ2-2; TRBD1 matches at 8 bases. This CDR3 comprises 13 residues. V trimming: 6 bases; J trimming: 6 bases; junction bases outside the gene matches: 3. Germline V gene sequence: CDR1 SNHLY, CDR2 FYNNEI. As DNA, the CDR3 is TGTGCCAGCAGGGACAGGGTGGCCGGGGAGCTGTTTTTT. As protein: CASRDRVAGELFF.

Notes on this clone: A read error is likely, as this CDR3 ends without the conserved phenylalanine or tryptophan. The genes are TRBV4-1 and TRBJ1-5; TRBD1 might be the D (6 bases). The V end was cut by 4 bases, the J end by 4 bases, with 14 bases between. Germline-derived CDR1 and CDR2 are MGHRA and YSYEKL. This CDR3 comprises 15 residues. The CDR3 sequence is CASSPYEGDNQPQHV. The CDR3 DNA sequence: TGCGCCAGCAGCCCGTATGAGGGGGATAATCAGCCCCAGCATGTT.

The chain combines TRBV28 with TRBJ2-6; no firm D call. Trimming removed 3 bases at V and 3 bases at J, with 3 bases between. Germline V gives CDR1 MDHEN, CDR2 SYDVKM. The CDR3 is 13 residues long. As DNA, the CDR3 is TGTGCCAGCAGTTTCGGTGGGGCCAACGTCCTGACTTTC. Its protein product is CASSFGGANVLTF. The whole variable domain, filled in from reference TRBV28 and TRBJ2-6, reads DVKVTQSSRYLVKRTGEKVFLECVQDMDHENMFWYRQDPGLGLRLIYFSYDVKMKEKGDIPEGYSVSREKKERFSLILESASTNQTSMYLCASSFGGANVLTFGAGSRLTVL.

The chain carries TRBV30 and TRBJ1-1; D is ambiguous. Trimming left V 1 base short and J 3 bases short, with 9 bases between. This CDR3 contains 13 residues. Germline-derived CDR1 and CDR2 are GTSNPN and SVGIG (reference sequence). Here the CDR3 DNA reads TGTGCCTGGAGTGCCCAGATGTACACTGAAGCTTTCTTT. It codes for CAWSAQMYTEAFF.

The chain is built from TRBV6-1 and TRBJ1-6; TRBD1 matches at 8 bases. This CDR3 spans 14 amino acids. CDR1 is MNHNS, CDR2 SASEGT, per germline. Trimming removed 6 bases from V and 9 bases from J; junction bases left unmatched: 7. For the CDR3, the DNA is TGTGCCAGCAGACTACAGGGGGTTAGTTCACCCCTCCACTTT. Protein: CASRLQGVSSPLHF.

This clone was counted a few times. V gene TRBV4-2 combines with J gene TRBJ1-1, with 9 bases aligning to TRBD1. The CDR3 runs to 16 residues. Looked up from germline, CDR1 is LGHNA and CDR2 is YNFKEQ. Germline trimming cut 1 base from V and 5 bases from J; bases unmatched to any gene: 8. CDR3 protein: CASSQGTGDVGTEAFF. CDR3 coding DNA: TGTGCCAGCAGCCAAGGGACAGGGGATGTGGGGACTGAAGCTTTCTTT.

V gene TRBV19 combines with J gene TRBJ2-4; perhaps TRBD1 as D (6 bases). V was pared by 6 bases and J by 1 base, with 10 bases between. The CDR3 totals 14 residues. CDR1 LNHDA and CDR2 SQIVND come from the germline V gene (reference sequence). The CDR3 DNA reads as TGTGCCAGTAGACGGGACACTGCCAAAAACATTCAGTACTTC. Protein product: CASRRDTAKNIQYF.

This chain links TRBV5-1 with TRBJ1-2, with TRBD1 matching over 7 bases. V shed 4 bases, J shed 1 base, and the junction held 16 bases outside the gene matches. CDR1 is SGHRS, CDR2 YFSETQ, per germline. This CDR3 spans 18 amino acids. This CDR3 reads CASSAYPGQTTNNYGYTF. The CDR3 nucleotides are TGCGCCAGCAGCGCCTACCCGGGACAGACAACCAATAACTATGGCTACACCTTC.

The chain combines TRBV18 with TRBJ2-5; TRBD2 agrees at 11 bases. The CDR3 sequence is 16 residues long. CDR1 is KGHSH and CDR2 is LQKENI in the germline V gene. V lost 3 bases to trimming and J lost 0 bases; unmatched junction nucleotides: 3. The CDR3 reads CASSPQLAGDQETQYF. The DNA for the CDR3 is TGTGCCAGCTCACCTCAACTAGCGGGAGACCAAGAGACCCAGTACTTC.

The rearrangement uses TRBV2 and TRBJ2-5, with 9 bases matching TRBD2. The DNA end is a closer match to TRBJ2-7, so the J assignment may be wrong. This CDR3 region has 12 residues. Germline loops: CDR1 SNHLY, CDR2 FYNNEI. CDR3 protein: CASKVTSGEQYF. Written as DNA, the CDR3 is TGTGCCAGCAAAGTGACTAGCGGCGAGCAGTACTTC.

J is TRBJ1-1 and V is TRBV18; tentatively, D is TRBD1 (6 bases). The CDR3 is made up of 13 amino acids. The V and J ends lost 3 bases and 7 bases respectively, with 12 bases between them. The germline gives CDR1 KGHSH, CDR2 LQKENI. The CDR3 DNA reads TGTGCCAGCTCACCCCAGGCAGGGGATGAAGCTTTCTTT. It translates to CASSPQAGDEAFF.

The rearrangement uses TRBV7-2 and TRBJ2-2; 8 bases are shared with TRBD1. The CDR3 runs to 16 residues. CDR1 and CDR2 from the germline V gene are SGHTA and FQGNSA. V gave up 7 bases and J gave up 3 bases; unmatched junction bases: 10. Here the CDR3 reads CASKLLQGVDTGELFF. The CDR3 DNA is TGTGCCAGCAAGCTATTACAGGGGGTGGACACCGGGGAGCTGTTTTTT.

In its sample, this clone was seen a few times. V and J are TRBV5-1 and TRBJ2-7; D unclear. Germline CDR1 SGHRS, CDR2 YFSETQ. V lost 0 bases to trimming and J lost 3 bases, with 4 bases between them. CDR3 length: 12 amino acids. In DNA, the CDR3 is TGCGCCAGCAGCTTGGGACACTACGAGCAGTACTTC. This translates into CASSLGHYEQYF. The whole variable domain, remainder taken from reference TRBV5-1 and TRBJ2-7, is KAGVTQTPRYLIKTRGQQVTLSCSPISGHRSVSWYQQTPGQGLQFLFEYFSETQRNKGNFPGRFSGRQFSNSRSEMNVSTLELGDSALYLCASSLGHYEQYFGPGTRLTVT.

This chain links TRBV7-2 with TRBJ2-2; TRBD1 is a possible D gene (5 bases). CDR1 SGHTA and CDR2 FQGNSA come from the germline V gene. The ends were cut back, 2 bases at V and 3 bases at J, with 10 bases in the middle. The length of the CDR3 is 15 residues. CDR3 DNA: TGTGCCAGCAGCTTATTTCGCAGGGACACCGGGGAGCTGTTTTTT. Translated, it gives CASSLFRRDTGELFF. Based on the CDR3 plus reference TRBV7-2 and TRBJ2-2, the full variable domain is GAGVSQSPSNKVTEKGKDVELRCDPISGHTALYWYRQSLGQGLEFLIYFQGNSAPDKSGLPSDRFSAERTGGSVSTLTIQRTQQEDSAVYLCASSLFRRDTGELFFGEGSRLTVL.

This clone is a singleton in its sample. The chain couples TRBV6-1 to TRBJ2-3; TRBD1 matches 7 bases. The trim removed 7 bases at V and 2 bases at J, leaving 9 bases unmatched. The CDR3 has 15 amino acids. CDR1 is MNHNS, CDR2 SASEGT, per germline. The CDR3 DNA reads TGTGCCAGCAACCTCGACAGGGTCATCACAGATACGCAGTATTTT. Amino acid sequence: CASNLDRVITDTQYF.

The CDR3 nucleotides are TGTGCCAGCAGTGAACGGGGGAGGGGGTACAATGAGCAGTTCTTC. It translates to CASSERGRGYNEQFF. The chain joins TRBV2 to TRBJ2-1; maybe TRBD2 (7 bases). Germline V CDR1 and CDR2: SNHLY, FYNNEI. The CDR3 length is 15 residues. V lost 2 bases, J lost 4 bases, and 12 bases lay in between.

This chain links TRBV7-6 with TRBJ2-1; a weak D match, TRBD1 (5 bases). Germline CDR1 SGHVS, CDR2 FNYEAQ. V was clipped by 1 base and J by 7 bases, with 11 bases between them. This CDR3 contains 14 residues. The DNA of the CDR3 is TGTGCCAGCAGCTTAGTGGCAGGGAAAAATGAGCAGTTCTTC. Translated: CASSLVAGKNEQFF. Full variable domain (outside the CDR3, taken from reference TRBV7-6 and TRBJ2-1): GAGVSQSPRYKVTKRGQDVALRCDPISGHVSLYWYRQALGQGPEFLTYFNYEAQQDKSGLPNDRFSAERPEGSISTLTIQRTEQRDSAMYRCASSLVAGKNEQFFGPGTRLTVL.

The CDR3 sequence is CASSLPPGTNEKLFF. CDR3 nucleotides: TGTGCCAGCAGCTTACCGCCCGGGACTAATGAAAAACTGTTTTTT. J is TRBJ1-4 and V is TRBV7-9; no clear D. Germline assignment: CDR1 SEHNR and CDR2 FQNEAQ (reference sequence). Between the trimmed V and J ends, which lost 2 bases and 2 bases, there was a span of 9 bases. This CDR3 has 15 amino acids.